This T cell receptor (beta chain) is drawn from a study of blood T cell repertoires in COVID-19. Study context: Some COVID-19 samples were acute and others convalescent; all came from the United States, Italy and Spain. Nucleic acid was either cDNA or gDNA, and it came from T cells, B-cell-depleted T cells, or PBMCs.

CDR1 and CDR2 from the germline V gene are LNHNV and YYDKDF (reference sequence). V gave up 9 bases and J gave up 6 bases; unmatched junction bases: 9. The CDR3 length is 13 residues. In the authors' methods: The assay estimated nucleated cells by amplifying reference gene primers. The assay was immunoSEQ multiplex PCR, and TCRdb's table has in-frame clones only and misses some. That table is the source of V, J and clone size, and D and trimming were worked out from the DNA. The sample has around 450,000 clones, around 89% seen once. The chain employs TRBV15 and TRBJ2-7, with TRBD1 identical over 9 bases. Sequenced material: peripheral blood. This receptor was taken from a woman younger than 45 with acute or convalescent COVID-19. CDR3 protein: CATNTGGDFEQYF. The CDR3 DNA reads TGTGCCACAAATACAGGGGGCGATTTCGAGCAGTACTTC.